The T cell receptor (beta chain) under discussion was sequenced for a study of cytomegalovirus exposure and HLA in healthy donors. Overall study findings and caveats: Overall, some 160 TCR beta chains were annotated as cytomegalovirus-associated.

13 Jbeta primers and 60 Vbeta primers were used for the PCR. Sequenced by immunoSEQ multiplex PCR; TCRdb stores in-frame clones only, minus some. The sample lists approximately 79,000 clones, around 77% occurring once. A single count supports this clone. The antigen is unknown. Germline V gene data show CDR1 as MRHNA and CDR2 as SNTAGT. Losses at the gene ends were 3 bases for V and 3 bases for J; bases not matched to a gene: 17. The CDR3 consists of 19 residues. Sequences were obtained from PBMCs. This sequence joins TRBV6-4 and TRBJ2-3; 8 bases are a match to TRBD2. The sequence derives from a woman between 35 and 50 years old in good health and CMV-seropositive. The CDR3, as DNA: TGTGCCAGCAGTGAAAACGAAAGGTACGGGGGGGCTTGTACAGATACGCAGTATTTT. It specifies CASSENERYGGACTDTQYF.